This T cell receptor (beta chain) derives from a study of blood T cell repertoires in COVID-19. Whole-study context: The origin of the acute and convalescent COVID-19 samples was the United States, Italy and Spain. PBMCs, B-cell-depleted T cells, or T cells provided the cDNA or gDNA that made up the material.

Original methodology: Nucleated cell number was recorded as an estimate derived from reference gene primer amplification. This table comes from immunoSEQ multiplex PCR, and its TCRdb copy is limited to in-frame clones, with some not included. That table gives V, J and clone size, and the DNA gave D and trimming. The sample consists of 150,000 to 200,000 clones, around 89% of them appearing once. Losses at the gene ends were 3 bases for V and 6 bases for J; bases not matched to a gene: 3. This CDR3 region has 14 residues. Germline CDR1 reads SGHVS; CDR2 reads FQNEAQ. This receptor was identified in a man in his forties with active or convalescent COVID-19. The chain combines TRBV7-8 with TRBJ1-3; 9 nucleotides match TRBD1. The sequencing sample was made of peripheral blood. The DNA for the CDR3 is TGTGCCAGCAGCTTTAACAGGGGGCAAAACACCATATATTTT. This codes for CASSFNRGQNTIYF.